One and the same sample provided the 2 T cell receptor beta chains below, sequenced in a study of breast tumors, draining lymph nodes, adjacent tissues. TCRdb used MiXCR to reprocess the multiplex PCR reads, holding one entry per CDR3 protein. The data hold 66,000 or so distinct CDR3 sequences, with approximately 47% observed a single time. The source material was breast tumor tissue. All receptors derive from a female donor with breast cancer. Some clones in this sample may be carry-over from other donors' samples.

This clonotype was seen ten or more times. CDR3 sequence reads: CSARDFGGASYGYTF. CDR3 nucleotide sequence: TGCAGTGCTAGAGATTTTGGGGGGGCCTCATATGGCTACACCTTC. The genes are TRBV20-1 and TRBJ1-2; D is possibly TRBD1 (6 bases). The germline V gene encodes CDR1 DFQATT and CDR2 SNEGSKA (reference sequence). CDR3 size: 15 residues. Trimming shortened V by 0 bases and J by 5 bases, and 16 bases separated the two germline ends.

By frequency in the sample, this clonotype is medium-sized. The chain recombines TRBV2 with TRBJ1-6; D ambiguous. The CDR3 has 13 amino acids. Trimming cost V 4 bases and J 3 bases, with 4 bases left between them. Germline CDR1 SNHLY, CDR2 FYNNEI. CDR3 amino acids: CASSGYYNSPLHF. CDR3 bases: TGTGCCAGCAGTGGATACTATAATTCACCCCTCCACTTT.